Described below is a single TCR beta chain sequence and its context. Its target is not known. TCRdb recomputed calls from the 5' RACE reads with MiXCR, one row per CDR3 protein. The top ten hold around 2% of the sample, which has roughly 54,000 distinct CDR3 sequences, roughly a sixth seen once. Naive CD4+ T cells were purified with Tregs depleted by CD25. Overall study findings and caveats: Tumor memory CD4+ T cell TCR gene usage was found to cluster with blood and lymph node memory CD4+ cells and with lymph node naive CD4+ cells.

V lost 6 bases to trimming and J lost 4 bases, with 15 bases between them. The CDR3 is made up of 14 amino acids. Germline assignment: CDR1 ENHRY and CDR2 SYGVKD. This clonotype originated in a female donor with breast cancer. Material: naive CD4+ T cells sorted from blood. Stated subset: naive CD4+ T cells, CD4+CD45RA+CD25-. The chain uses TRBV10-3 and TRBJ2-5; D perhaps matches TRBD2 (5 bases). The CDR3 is CAISRGTSGETQYF. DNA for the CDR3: TGTGCCATCAGCCGAGGCACTAGTGGAGAGACCCAGTACTTC.